These T cell receptor beta chains were read from a single sample in a study of CD8+CD57+ T cells in acquired aplastic anemia. TCRdb processed the reads anew with MiXCR; each CDR3 protein has one entry. Of hundreds of thousands of distinct CDR3 sequences in the sample, approximately 32% were seen once. Sequencing input: sorted CD4+, CD8+, or CD8+CD57+ T cells (not recorded which) from PBMCs. Receptors were obtained from a human donor with aplastic anemia. Both conserved end residues are part of each CDR3. The order of the fields is D gene, V gene, clone size, J gene, CDR3 DNA, CDR3 protein. A D gene is named only where the DNA matches it firmly. Size tells how often a clone was seen (once, few, many) or the class of an expanded clone, and some rows leave it out.

-	TRBV11-2	-	TRBJ2-3	TGTGCCAGCAGCCTGGGGGACACAGCTAGCACAGATACGCAGTATTTT	CASSLGDTASTDTQYF
TRBD1	TRBV2	-	TRBJ1-2	TGTGCCAGCAACGGACAGGCTCCTAACTATGGCTACACCTTC	CASNGQAPNYGYTF
-	TRBV5-1	-	TRBJ2-5	TGCGCCAGCAGCTTTAACGGGGCAGGGGATTCCGACCAGTACTTC	CASSFNGAGDSDQYF
TRBD1	TRBV11-1	-	TRBJ2-1	TGTGCCAGCAGCACAAATCCGGGACAGGGTTCATACAATGAGCAGTTCTTC	CASSTNPGQGSYNEQFF
-	TRBV5-6	few	TRBJ2-4	TGTGCCAGCAGCTTCCGGACAGAAAACATTCAGTACTTC	CASSFRTENIQYF
-	TRBV12-3/TRBV12-4	many	TRBJ1-1	TGTGCCAGCAGTTTATTATCCGACACTGAAGCTTTCTTT	CASSLLSDTEAFF
TRBD1	TRBV6-2/TRBV6-3	-	TRBJ1-6	TGTGCCAGCAGTTACTCGAAGACAGGGGGAACCGTAAACTCACCCCTCCACTTT	CASSYSKTGGTVNSPLHF
TRBD2	TRBV20-1	many	TRBJ2-7	TGCAGCGCTAGGGCCAGCGGGAACGACGAGCAGTACTTC	CSARASGNDEQYF
-	TRBV7-9	many	TRBJ1-6	TGTGCCAGCAGCTTAGGGAGAAACCCGGGTCCGACCCTCCACTTT	CASSLGRNPGPTLHF
TRBD1	TRBV2	many	TRBJ2-1	TGTGCCAGCAGGGGGACAGGGCAATACAATGAGCAGTTCTTC	CASRGTGQYNEQFF
TRBD2	TRBV19	few	TRBJ2-1	TGTGCCAGTAGTATAAATCGGCTAGCGGGTCGCAATGAGCAGTTCTTC	CASSINRLAGRNEQFF
-	TRBV7-6	-	TRBJ1-2	TGTGCCAGCAGCACCATAGAGGGCTATGGCTACACCTTC	CASSTIEGYGYTF
TRBD1	TRBV29-1	few	TRBJ1-1	TGCAGCTTAGGACAGGGGAACACTGAAGCTTTCTTT	CSLGQGNTEAFF
TRBD2	TRBV24-1	-	TRBJ2-3	TGTGCCAGCAGTTTCTCTAGCGGAAGCACAGATACGCAGTATTTT	CASSFSSGSTDTQYF
-	TRBV6-5	-	TRBJ2-3	TGTGCCAGCAGTTACCAAGGGTTGGATACGCAGTATTTT	CASSYQGLDTQYF
-	TRBV6-5	once	TRBJ1-3	TGTGCCAGCAGTGTGGACGCGCCTCTCCGAGGCACCATATATTTT	CASSVDAPLRGTIYF
TRBD1	TRBV19	many	TRBJ2-7	TGTGCCAGTAGTACCGTGACAGGGGAATACGAGCAGTACTTC	CASSTVTGEYEQYF
-	TRBV7-3	-	TRBJ2-1	TGTGCCAGCAGCTTACGAGGGGCGGCTTACAATGAGCAGTTCTTC	CASSLRGAAYNEQFF
TRBD1	TRBV6-1	once	TRBJ1-1	TGTGCCAGCAGTGAAGGGACAGGGGGATCGGCTTTCTTT	CASSEGTGGSAFF
TRBD2	TRBV10-3	many	TRBJ2-3	TGTGCCATTGCTGAGACTAGCGGGAGGGGGAGCACAGATACGCAGTATTTT	CAIAETSGRGSTDTQYF
-	TRBV2	few	TRBJ1-4	TGTGCCAGCAGGGAGGCACGTGGCGAAAAACTGTTTTTT	CASREARGEKLFF
-	TRBV3-1	few	TRBJ2-7	TGTGCCAGCAGCCGCAGCAATGGGTACGAGCAGTACTTC	CASSRSNGYEQYF
-	TRBV27	once	TRBJ1-2	TGTGCCAGCAGTTTTAAATATTGGGGGGATGGCTACACCTTC	CASSFKYWGDGYTF
-	TRBV7-2	many	TRBJ2-5	TGTGCCAGCAGCGAAGGTAGAGGCGAGACCCAGTACTTC	CASSEGRGETQYF
TRBD1	TRBV7-2	many	TRBJ2-5	TGTGCCAGCAGCTTCGACAGGGGCCAAGAGACCCAGTACTTC	CASSFDRGQETQYF
-	TRBV2	many	TRBJ1-2	TGTGCCAGCAGTCCCGGCAGGGAGGTTCGTGGCTACACCTTC	CASSPGREVRGYTF